This is a list of T cell receptor beta chains from one sample in a study of T cells of healthy individuals. TCRdb re-derived calls from the 5' RACE reads in MiXCR, one entry per CDR3 protein. The sample shows about 100,000 distinct CDR3 sequences, approximately 15% of them seen only once. These TCRs come from a human donor in good health. Each CDR3 is given without its conserved first and last residue.

j_gene	len	v_gene	CDR3aa
TRBJ2-2	10	TRBV28	ASSLWAGELF
TRBJ2-1	11	TRBV5-1	ASSFGQHNEQF
TRBJ1-2	11	TRBV2	ASSGSRGYGYT
TRBJ1-1	13	TRBV20-1	SARDRDRGYTEAF
TRBJ2-2	11	TRBV14	ASSQVPTGELF
TRBJ2-7	13	TRBV19	ASSIGGFNSYEQY
TRBJ1-2	10	TRBV5-1	ASSLTGYGYT
TRBJ2-5	13	TRBV20-1	SAATSGGTQETQY
TRBJ1-4	12	TRBV6-1	ASSVQGGGEKLF
TRBJ2-5	14	TRBV7-2	ASSLGAAGGQETQY
TRBJ2-3	14	TRBV2	ASSDAGTGNTDTQY
TRBJ1-1	9	TRBV6-5	ASSGYTEAF
TRBJ2-7	12	TRBV28	ASSATGPPYEQY
TRBJ2-7	9	TRBV7-9	ASSSGERQY
TRBJ1-1	13	TRBV28	ASDKKGQGNTEAF
TRBJ1-4	11	TRBV7-2	ASSPQGSEKLF
TRBJ2-5	13	TRBV2	ASSERPSRKETQY
TRBJ1-1	9	TRBV5-1	ASSGRGGAF
TRBJ2-3	11	TRBV6-5	ASRMVGTDTQY
TRBJ2-5	14	TRBV6-2/TRBV6-3	ASSYSTSGTRETQY
TRBJ2-1	14	TRBV6-1	ASILGGSGTFNEQF
TRBJ2-7	11	TRBV2	ASSRQGFYEQY
TRBJ2-3	12	TRBV14	ASSQDLFSATQY
TRBJ1-1	9	TRBV7-9	ASSGALEAF
TRBJ1-4	13	TRBV11-2	ASSLEGQINEKLF
TRBJ2-1	11	TRBV24-1	ATSKWGRNEQF
TRBJ2-5	14	TRBV24-1	ATSAVGLTRQETQY
TRBJ1-6	13	TRBV30	AWSRRDRLNSPLH
TRBJ2-3	14	TRBV3-1	ASSQGPGTVPDTQY
TRBJ2-7	11	TRBV9	ASGVDPTYEQY
TRBJ1-1	12	TRBV27	ASSLSPAGTEAF
TRBJ1-5	9	TRBV2	ASSDGQPQH
TRBJ2-3	11	TRBV5-1	ASRLAATDTQY
TRBJ2-5	9	TRBV6-2/TRBV6-3	ASTPGGAQY
TRBJ2-7	10	TRBV20-1	SGCYGRYEQY
TRBJ2-2	12	TRBV7-8	ASSLKQNTGELF
TRBJ2-1	13	TRBV7-2	ASSQTSGARNEQF
TRBJ1-6	12	TRBV28	ASSVQDSNSPLH
TRBJ2-5	17	TRBV4-3	ASSHISWRAAGNQETQY
TRBJ2-2	11	TRBV29-1	SVVTGNTGELF
TRBJ1-6	13	TRBV5-1	ASSSGTGGWSPLH
TRBJ2-3	12	TRBV9	ASSVGPRGDTQY
TRBJ2-7	9	TRBV5-4	ATTSGYEQY
TRBJ2-5	13	TRBV4-2	ASSQVVAGDETQY
TRBJ1-6	15	TRBV28	ASSQTGGAAYNSPLH
TRBJ1-6	12	TRBV10-3	AISVEDYNSPLH
TRBJ2-5	13	TRBV20-1	SARDRSGYQETQY
TRBJ2-3	13	TRBV11-2	ASSTYRGRTDTQY
TRBJ2-1	11	TRBV7-3	ASSSTGPGEQF
TRBJ2-1	10	TRBV12-3/TRBV12-4	ASSTWANEQF
TRBJ1-6	12	TRBV6-4	ASSLDGNNSPLH
TRBJ1-5	15	TRBV5-6	ASSLGGRGRSNQPQH
TRBJ2-3	12	TRBV20-1	SARASTAADTQY
TRBJ2-1	14	TRBV27	ASSLHLAGGNNEQF
TRBJ2-1	15	TRBV18	ASSPNLLRGTDNEQF
TRBJ2-7	13	TRBV27	ASSFRGLGSYEQY
TRBJ2-1	12	TRBV6-5	ASSYSRDPYEQF
TRBJ2-1	11	TRBV10-3	AISLPSGSEQF
TRBJ2-1	11	TRBV6-5	ASSYSRNNEQF
TRBJ1-5	12	TRBV7-9	ASSFQATNQPQH